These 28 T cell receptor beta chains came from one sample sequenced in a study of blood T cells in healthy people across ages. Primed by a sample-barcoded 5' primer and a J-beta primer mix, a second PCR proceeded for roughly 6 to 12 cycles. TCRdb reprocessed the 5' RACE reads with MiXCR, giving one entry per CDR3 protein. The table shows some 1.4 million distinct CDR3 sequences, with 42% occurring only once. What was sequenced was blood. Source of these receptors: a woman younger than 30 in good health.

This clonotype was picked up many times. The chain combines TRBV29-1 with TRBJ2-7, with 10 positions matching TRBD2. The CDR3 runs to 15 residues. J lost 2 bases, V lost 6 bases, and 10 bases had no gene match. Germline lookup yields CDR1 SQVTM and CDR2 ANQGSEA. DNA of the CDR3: TGCAGCGTCGCTATTACTAGCGGGAAGACCTACGAGCAGTACTTC. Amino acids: CSVAITSGKTYEQYF.

CDR3 residues: CAISPGLAGAGEQYF. In nucleotides, the CDR3 is TGTGCCATCAGCCCGGGACTAGCGGGAGCTGGCGAGCAGTACTTC. V and J are TRBV10-3 and TRBJ2-5; 14 bases align to TRBD2. The closer fit of TRBJ2-7 to the DNA end suggests the J call may be wrong. The CDR3 contains 15 residues. Germline-derived CDR1 and CDR2 are ENHRY and SYGVKD.

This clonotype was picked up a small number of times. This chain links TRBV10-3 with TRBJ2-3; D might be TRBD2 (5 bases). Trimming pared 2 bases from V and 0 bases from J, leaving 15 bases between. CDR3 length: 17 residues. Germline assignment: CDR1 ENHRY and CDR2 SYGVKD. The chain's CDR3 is CAISETGLPGSTDTQYF. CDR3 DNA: TGTGCCATCAGTGAGACCGGACTTCCGGGAAGCACAGATACGCAGTATTTT.

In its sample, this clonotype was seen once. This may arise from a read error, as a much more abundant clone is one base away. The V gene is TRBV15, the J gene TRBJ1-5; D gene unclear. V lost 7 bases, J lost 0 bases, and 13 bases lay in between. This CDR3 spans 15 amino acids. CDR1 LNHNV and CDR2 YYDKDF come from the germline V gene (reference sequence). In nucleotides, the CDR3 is TGTGCCACCAATCAGACGGTGTATAGCAATCAGCCCCAGCATTTT. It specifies CATNQTVYSNQPQHF. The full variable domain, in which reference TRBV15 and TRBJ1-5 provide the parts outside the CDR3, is DAMVIQNPRYQVTQFGKPVTLSCSQTLNHNVMYWYQQKSSQAPKLLFHYYDKDFNNEADTPDNFQSRRPNTSFCFLDIRSPGLGDTAMYLCATNQTVYSNQPQHFGDGTRLSIL.

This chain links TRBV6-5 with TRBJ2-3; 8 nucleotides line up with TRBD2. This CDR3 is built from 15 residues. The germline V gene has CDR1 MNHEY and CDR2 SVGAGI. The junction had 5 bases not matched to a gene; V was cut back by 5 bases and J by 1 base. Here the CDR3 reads CASSHTSGRTDTQYF. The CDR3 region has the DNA TGTGCCAGCAGTCACACTAGCGGCCGCACAGATACGCAGTATTTT.

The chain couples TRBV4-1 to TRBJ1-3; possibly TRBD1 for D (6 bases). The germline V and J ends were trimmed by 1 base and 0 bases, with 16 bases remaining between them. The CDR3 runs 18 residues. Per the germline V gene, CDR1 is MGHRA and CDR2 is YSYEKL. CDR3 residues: CASSQGVQGPSSGNTIYF. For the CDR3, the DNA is TGCGCCAGCAGCCAAGGAGTACAGGGCCCGAGCTCTGGAAACACCATATATTTT.

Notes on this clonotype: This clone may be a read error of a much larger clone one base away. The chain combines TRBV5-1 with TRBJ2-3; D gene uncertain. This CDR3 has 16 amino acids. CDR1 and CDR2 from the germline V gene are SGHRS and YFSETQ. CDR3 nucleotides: TGCGCCAGCAGCCCCCCCCGAGAGGCGAGCACAGATGCGCAGTATTTT. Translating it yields CASSPPREASTDAQYF.

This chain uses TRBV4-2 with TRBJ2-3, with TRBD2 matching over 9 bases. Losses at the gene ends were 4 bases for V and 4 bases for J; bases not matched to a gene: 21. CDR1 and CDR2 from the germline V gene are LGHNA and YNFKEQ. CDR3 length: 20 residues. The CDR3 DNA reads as TGTGCCAGCAGCCGCCCTAACTGGGAAGCGGGGGGCGCTAGCGCAGATACGCAGTATTTT. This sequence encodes CASSRPNWEAGGASADTQYF.

CDR3 amino acids: CSARLGKETQYF. The DNA of the CDR3 is TGCAGTGCTAGATTAGGGAAAGAGACCCAGTACTTC. The rearrangement joins TRBV20-1 to TRBJ2-5; D gene ambiguous. The V end was cut by 2 bases, the J end by 3 bases, with 7 bases between. Germline V gene data show CDR1 as DFQATT and CDR2 as SNEGSKA (reference sequence). There are 12 residues in the CDR3.

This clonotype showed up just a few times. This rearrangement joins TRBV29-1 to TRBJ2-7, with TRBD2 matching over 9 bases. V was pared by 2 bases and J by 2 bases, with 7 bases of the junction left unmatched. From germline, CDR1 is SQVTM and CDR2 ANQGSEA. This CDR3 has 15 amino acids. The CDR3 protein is CSVEIGLAGTYEQYF. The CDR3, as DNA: TGCAGCGTTGAAATTGGGCTAGCGGGGACCTACGAGCAGTACTTC.

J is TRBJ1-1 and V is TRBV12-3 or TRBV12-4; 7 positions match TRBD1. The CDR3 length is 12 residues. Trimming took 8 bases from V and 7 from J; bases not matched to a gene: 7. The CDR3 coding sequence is TGTGCCAGCGTACAGGGGACGAGTGAAGCTTTCTTT. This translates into CASVQGTSEAFF.

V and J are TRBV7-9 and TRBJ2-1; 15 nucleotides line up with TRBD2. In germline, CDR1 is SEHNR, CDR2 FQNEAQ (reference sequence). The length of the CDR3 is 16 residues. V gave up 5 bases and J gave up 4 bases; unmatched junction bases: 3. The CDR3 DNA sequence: TGTGCCAGCAGCACCGGGACTAGCGGGAGGTACAATGAGCAGTTCTTC. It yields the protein CASSTGTSGRYNEQFF.

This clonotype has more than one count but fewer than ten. CDR3 in amino acids: CASRTPQGTDTQYF. CDR3 coding DNA: TGTGCCAGCCGGACACCACAAGGAACAGATACGCAGTATTTT. The rearrangement links TRBV2 to TRBJ2-3; the D gene is possibly TRBD1 (5 bases). The V end lost 8 bases, the J end lost 3 bases, and 15 bases lay between the germline ends. The germline V gene has CDR1 SNHLY and CDR2 FYNNEI. CDR3 length: 14 residues.

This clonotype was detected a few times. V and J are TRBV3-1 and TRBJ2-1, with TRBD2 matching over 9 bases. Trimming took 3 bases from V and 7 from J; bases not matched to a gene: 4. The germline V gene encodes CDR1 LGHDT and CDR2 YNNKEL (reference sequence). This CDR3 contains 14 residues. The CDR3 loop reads CASSQAGGPNEQFF. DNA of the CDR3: TGTGCCAGCAGCCAGGCGGGAGGGCCGAATGAGCAGTTCTTC.

In DNA, the CDR3 is TGCAGCACCCCGGGGATGGGCGGCTACACCTTC. Translation: CSTPGMGGYTF. The V and J genes are TRBV20-1 and TRBJ1-2; D not resolved. The CDR3 runs to 11 residues. Germline CDR1 and CDR2: DFQATT and SNEGSKA (reference sequence).

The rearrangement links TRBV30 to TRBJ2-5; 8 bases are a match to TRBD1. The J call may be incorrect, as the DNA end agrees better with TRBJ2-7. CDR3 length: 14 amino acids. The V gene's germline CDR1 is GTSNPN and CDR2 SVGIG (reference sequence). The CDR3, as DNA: TGTGCCTGGAGGAGTACAGGGGGAAACTACGAGCAGTACTTC. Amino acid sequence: CAWRSTGGNYEQYF.

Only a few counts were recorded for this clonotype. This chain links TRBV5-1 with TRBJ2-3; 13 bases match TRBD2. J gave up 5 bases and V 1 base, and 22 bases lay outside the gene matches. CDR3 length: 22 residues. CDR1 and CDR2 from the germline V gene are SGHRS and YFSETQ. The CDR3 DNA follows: TGCGCCAGCAGCTTGCGGGCGACGAGTGGAAGACTAGCGGGGGGAAAGATAGATACGCAGTATTTT. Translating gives CASSLRATSGRLAGGKIDTQYF.

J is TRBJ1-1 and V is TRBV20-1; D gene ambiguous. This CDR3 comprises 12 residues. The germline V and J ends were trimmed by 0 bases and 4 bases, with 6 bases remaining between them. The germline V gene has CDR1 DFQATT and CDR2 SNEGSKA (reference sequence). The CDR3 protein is CSAREGSTEAFF. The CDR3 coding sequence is TGCAGTGCTAGAGAGGGTAGCACTGAAGCTTTCTTT.

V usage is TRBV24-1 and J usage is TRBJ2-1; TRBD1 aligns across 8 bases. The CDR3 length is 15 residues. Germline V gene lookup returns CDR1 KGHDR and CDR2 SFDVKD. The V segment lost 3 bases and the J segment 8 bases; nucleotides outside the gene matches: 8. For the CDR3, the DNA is TGTGCCACCAGTGATCCCAGGGGGCCGGCAGATGAGCAGTTCTTC. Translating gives CATSDPRGPADEQFF.

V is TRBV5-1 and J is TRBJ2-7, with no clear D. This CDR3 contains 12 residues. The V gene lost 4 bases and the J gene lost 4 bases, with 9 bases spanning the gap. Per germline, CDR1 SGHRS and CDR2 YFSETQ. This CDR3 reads CASSKTAYEQYF. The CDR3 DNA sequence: TGCGCCAGCAGCAAGACTGCTTACGAGCAGTACTTC.

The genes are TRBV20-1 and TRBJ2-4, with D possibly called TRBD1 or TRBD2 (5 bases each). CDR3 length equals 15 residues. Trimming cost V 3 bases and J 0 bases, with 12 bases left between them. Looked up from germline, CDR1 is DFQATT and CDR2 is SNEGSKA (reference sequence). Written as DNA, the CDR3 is TGCAGTGCTAGGGGACGGGACCTAGCCAAAAACATTCAGTACTTC. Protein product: CSARGRDLAKNIQYF.

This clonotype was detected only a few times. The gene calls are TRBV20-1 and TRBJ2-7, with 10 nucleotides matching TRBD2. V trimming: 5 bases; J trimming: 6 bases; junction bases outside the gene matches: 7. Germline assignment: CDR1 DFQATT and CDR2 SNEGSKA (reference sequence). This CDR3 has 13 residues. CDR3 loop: CSAPGTSVSEQYF. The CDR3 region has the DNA TGCAGTGCTCCCGGGACTAGCGTATCCGAGCAGTACTTC.

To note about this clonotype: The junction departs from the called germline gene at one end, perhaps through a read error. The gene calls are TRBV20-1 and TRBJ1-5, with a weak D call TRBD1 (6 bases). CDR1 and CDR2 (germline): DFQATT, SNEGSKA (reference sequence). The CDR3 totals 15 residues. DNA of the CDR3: TGCAGTACTAGACTACAGGGAGGCGGGAATCAGCCCCAGCATTTT. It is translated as CSTRLQGGGNQPQHF.

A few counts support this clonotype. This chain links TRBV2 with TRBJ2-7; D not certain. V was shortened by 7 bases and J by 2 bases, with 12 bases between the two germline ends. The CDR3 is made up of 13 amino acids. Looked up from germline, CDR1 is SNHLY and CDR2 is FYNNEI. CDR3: CASIDLEPYEQYF. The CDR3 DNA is TGTGCCAGCATTGATTTGGAGCCCTACGAGCAGTACTTC.

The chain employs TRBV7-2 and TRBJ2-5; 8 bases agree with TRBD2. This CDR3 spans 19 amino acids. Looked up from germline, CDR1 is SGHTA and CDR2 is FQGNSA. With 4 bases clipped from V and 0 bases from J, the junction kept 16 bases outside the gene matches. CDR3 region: CASSSPGSGAWGYQETQYF. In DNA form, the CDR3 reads TGTGCCAGCAGCTCCCCGGGTAGCGGGGCATGGGGGTACCAAGAGACCCAGTACTTC.

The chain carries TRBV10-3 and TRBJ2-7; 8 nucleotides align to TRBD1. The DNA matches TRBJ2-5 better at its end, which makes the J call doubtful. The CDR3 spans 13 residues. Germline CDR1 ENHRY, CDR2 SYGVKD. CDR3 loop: CAISGQGKETQYF. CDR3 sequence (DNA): TGTGCCATCAGTGGACAGGGGAAGGAGACCCAGTACTTC.

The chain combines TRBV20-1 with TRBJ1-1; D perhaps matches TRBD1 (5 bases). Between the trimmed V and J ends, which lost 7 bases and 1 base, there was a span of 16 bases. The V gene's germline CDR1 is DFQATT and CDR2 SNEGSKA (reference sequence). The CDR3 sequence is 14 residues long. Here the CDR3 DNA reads TGCAGTGACGGAGGGGTGATTGGGAACACTGAAGCTTTCTTT. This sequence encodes CSDGGVIGNTEAFF.

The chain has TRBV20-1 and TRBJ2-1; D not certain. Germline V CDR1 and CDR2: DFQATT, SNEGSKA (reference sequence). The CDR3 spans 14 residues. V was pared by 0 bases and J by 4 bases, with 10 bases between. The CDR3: CSARDTLLYNEQFF. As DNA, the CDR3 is TGCAGTGCTAGAGACACGCTCCTATACAATGAGCAGTTCTTC.